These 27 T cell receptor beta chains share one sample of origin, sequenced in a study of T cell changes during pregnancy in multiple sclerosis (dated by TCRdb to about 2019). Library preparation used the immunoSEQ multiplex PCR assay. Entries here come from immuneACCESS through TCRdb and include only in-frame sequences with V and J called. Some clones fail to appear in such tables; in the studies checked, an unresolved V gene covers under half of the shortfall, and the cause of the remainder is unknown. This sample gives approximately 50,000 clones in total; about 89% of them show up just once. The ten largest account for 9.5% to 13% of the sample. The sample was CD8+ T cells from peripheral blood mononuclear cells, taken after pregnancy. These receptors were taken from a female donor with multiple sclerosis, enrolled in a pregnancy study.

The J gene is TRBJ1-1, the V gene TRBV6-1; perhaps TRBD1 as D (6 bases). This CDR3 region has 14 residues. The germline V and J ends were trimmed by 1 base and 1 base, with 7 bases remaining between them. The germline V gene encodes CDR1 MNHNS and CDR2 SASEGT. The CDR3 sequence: CASSEVRGNTEAFF. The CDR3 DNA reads TGTGCCAGCAGTGAAGTCAGGGGGAACACTGAAGCTTTCTTT.

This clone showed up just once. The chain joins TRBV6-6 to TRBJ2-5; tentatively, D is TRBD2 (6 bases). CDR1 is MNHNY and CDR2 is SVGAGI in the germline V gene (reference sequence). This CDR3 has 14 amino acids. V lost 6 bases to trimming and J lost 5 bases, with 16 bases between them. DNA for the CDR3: TGTGCCAGCAGCCGGGACTCCGGATTCGAGACCCAGTACTTC. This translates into CASSRDSGFETQYF.

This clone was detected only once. The CDR3 nucleotides are TGTGCCAGAAGCGGGGTGGACAGGGGTGACTATGGCTACACCTTC. It specifies CARSGVDRGDYGYTF. V usage is TRBV5-3 and J usage is TRBJ1-2, with TRBD1 matching 9 bases. TRBV5-3 belongs to the ORF category, with a function that is uncertain. This CDR3 has 15 residues. V shed 4 bases, J shed 3 bases, and the junction held 7 bases outside the gene matches.

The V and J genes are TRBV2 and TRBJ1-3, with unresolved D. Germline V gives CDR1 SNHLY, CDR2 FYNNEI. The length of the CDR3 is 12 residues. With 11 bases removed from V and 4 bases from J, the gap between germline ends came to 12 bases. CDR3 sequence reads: CAPQREGNTIYF. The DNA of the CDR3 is TGTGCCCCCCAGCGGGAAGGAAACACCATATATTTT.

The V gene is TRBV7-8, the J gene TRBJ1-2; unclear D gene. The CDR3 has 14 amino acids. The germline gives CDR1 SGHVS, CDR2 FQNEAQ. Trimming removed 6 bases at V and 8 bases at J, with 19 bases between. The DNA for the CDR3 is TGTGCCAGCAGTTCCGCGACGGGAGGACGCGGCTACACCTTC. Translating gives CASSSATGGRGYTF.

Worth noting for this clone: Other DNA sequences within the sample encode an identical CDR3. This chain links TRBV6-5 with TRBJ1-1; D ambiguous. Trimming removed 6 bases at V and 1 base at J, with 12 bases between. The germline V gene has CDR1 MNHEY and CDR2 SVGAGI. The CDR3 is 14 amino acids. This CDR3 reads CASSPTRRNTEAFF. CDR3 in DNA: TGTGCCAGCAGCCCAACGCGGAGGAACACTGAAGCTTTCTTT.

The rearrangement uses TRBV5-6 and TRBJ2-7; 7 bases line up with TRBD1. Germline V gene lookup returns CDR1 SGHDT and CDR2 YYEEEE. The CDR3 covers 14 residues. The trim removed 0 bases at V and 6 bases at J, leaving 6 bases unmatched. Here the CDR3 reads CASSLVSNRGEQYF. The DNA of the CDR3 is TGTGCCAGCAGCTTGGTGTCTAACAGGGGCGAGCAGTACTTC.

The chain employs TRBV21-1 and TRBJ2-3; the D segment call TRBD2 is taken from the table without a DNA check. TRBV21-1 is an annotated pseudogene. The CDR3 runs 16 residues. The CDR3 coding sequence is TGTGCCAGCAGCAAAGGGAAGGGAGCTAGCACAGATACGCAGTATTTT. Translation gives CASSKGKGASTDTQYF.

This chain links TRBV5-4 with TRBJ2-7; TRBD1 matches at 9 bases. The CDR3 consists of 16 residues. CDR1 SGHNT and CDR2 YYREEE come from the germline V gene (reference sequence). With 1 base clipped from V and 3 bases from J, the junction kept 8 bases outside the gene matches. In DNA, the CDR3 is TGTGCCAGCAGCTTGAATACAGGGGGCACTCTCTACGAGCAGTACTTC. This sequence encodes CASSLNTGGTLYEQYF.

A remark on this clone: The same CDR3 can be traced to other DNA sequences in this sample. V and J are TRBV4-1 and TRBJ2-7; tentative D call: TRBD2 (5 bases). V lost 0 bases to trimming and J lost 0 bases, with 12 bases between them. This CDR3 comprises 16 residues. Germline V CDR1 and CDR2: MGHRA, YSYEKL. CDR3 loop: CASSQDPGGSSYEQYF. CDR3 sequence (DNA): TGCGCCAGCAGCCAAGATCCGGGCGGGTCCTCCTACGAGCAGTACTTC.

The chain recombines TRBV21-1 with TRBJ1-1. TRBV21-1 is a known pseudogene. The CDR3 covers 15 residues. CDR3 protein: CASSKLATGGPEAFF. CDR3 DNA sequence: TGTGCCAGCAGCAAATTGGCCACGGGGGGCCCTGAAGCTTTCTTT.

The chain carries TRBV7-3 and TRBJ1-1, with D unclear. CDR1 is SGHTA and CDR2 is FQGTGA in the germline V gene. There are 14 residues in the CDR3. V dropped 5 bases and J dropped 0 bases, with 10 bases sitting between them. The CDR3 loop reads CASSPNTMNTEAFF. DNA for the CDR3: TGTGCCAGCAGCCCCAACACTATGAACACTGAAGCTTTCTTT. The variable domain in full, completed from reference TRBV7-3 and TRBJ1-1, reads GAGVSQTPSNKVTEKGKYVELRCDPISGHTALYWYRQSLGQGPEFLIYFQGTGAADDSGLPNDRFFAVRPEGSVSTLKIQRTERGDSAVYLCASSPNTMNTEAFFGQGTRLTVV.

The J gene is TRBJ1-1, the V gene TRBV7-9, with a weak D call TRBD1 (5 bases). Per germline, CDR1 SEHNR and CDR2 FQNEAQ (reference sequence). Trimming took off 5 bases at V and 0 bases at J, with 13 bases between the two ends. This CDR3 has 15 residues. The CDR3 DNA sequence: TGTGCCAGCAGCCACCTCGACAGCATGAACACTGAAGCTTTCTTT. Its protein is CASSHLDSMNTEAFF.

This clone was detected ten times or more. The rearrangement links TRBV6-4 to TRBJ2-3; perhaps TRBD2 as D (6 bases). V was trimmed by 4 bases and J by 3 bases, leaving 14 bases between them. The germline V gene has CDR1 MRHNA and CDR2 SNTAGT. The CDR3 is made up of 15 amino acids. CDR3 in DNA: TGTGCCAGCAGTGTACGGGGGACCCTAACAGATACGCAGTATTTT. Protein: CASSVRGTLTDTQYF.

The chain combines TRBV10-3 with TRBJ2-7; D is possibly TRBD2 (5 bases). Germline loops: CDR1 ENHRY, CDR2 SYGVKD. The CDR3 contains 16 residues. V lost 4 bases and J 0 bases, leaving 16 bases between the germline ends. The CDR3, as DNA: TGTGCCATCAGTGCAGATAGCGAGTATGGCTCCTACGAGCAGTACTTC. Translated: CAISADSEYGSYEQYF.

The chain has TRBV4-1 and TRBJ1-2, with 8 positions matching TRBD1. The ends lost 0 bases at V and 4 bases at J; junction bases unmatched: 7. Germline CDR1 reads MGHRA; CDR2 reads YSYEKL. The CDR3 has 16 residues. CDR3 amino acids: CASSQDPPGGSYGYTF. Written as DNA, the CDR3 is TGCGCCAGCAGCCAAGACCCCCCAGGGGGCTCCTATGGCTACACCTTC.

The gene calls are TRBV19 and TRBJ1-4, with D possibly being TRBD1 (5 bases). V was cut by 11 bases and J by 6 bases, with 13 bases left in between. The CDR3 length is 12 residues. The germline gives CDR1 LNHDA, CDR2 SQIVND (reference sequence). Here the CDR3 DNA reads TGTGCCTCGACAGCGGGAGATGAAAAACTGTTTTTT. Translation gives CASTAGDEKLFF.

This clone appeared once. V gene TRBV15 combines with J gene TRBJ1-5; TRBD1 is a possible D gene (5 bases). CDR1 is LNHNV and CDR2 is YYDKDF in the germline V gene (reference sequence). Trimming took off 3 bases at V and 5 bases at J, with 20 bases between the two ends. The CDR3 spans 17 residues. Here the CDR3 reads CATSRGLGSGGHQPQHF. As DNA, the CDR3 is TGTGCCACCAGCAGGGGGTTAGGATCCGGGGGACATCAGCCCCAGCATTTT.

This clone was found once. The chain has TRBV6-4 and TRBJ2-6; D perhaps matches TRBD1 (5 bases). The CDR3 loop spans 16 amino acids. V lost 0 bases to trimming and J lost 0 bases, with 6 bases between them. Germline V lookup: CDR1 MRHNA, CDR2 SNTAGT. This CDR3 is CASSDSQGSGANVLTF. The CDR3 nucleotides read TGTGCCAGCAGTGACTCCCAGGGCTCTGGGGCCAACGTCCTGACTTTC.

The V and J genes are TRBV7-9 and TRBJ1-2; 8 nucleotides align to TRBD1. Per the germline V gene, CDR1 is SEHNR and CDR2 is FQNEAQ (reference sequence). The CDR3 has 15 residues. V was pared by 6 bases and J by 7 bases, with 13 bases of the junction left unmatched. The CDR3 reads CASSSTGGPPSGYTF. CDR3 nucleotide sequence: TGTGCCAGCAGTTCAACAGGGGGTCCACCTAGTGGCTACACCTTC.

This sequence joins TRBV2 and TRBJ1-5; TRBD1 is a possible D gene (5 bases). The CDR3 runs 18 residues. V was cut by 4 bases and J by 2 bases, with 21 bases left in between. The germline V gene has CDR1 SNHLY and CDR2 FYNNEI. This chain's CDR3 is CASSGVLHLAGGNQPQHF. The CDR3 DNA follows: TGTGCCAGCAGTGGAGTCCTGCACCTTGCGGGGGGCAATCAGCCCCAGCATTTT.

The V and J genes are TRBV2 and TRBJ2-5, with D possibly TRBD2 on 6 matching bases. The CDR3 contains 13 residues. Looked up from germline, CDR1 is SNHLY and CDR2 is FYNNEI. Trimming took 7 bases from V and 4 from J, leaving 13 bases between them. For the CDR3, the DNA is TGTGCCAGCATAGGGCGGGACCTAGAGACCCAGTACTTC. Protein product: CASIGRDLETQYF.

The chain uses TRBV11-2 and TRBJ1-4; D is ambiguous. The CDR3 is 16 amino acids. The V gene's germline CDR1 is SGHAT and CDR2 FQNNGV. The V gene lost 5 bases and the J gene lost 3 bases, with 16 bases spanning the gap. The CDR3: CASSPSQVPPNEKLFF. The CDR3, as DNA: TGTGCCAGCAGCCCGAGTCAAGTCCCACCTAATGAAAAACTGTTTTTT.

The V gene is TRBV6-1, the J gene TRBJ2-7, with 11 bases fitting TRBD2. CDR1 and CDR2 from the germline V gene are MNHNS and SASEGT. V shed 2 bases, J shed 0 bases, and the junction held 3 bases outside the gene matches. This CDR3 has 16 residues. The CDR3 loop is CASSETSGGNSYEQYF. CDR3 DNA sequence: TGTGCCAGCAGTGAAACTAGCGGGGGTAACTCCTACGAGCAGTACTTC.

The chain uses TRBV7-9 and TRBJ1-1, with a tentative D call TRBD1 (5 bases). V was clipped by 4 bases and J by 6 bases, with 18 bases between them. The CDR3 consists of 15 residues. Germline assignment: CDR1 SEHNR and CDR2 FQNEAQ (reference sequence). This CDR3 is CASSSSWGERPEAFF. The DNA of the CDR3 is TGTGCCAGCAGCTCATCTTGGGGGGAGAGACCTGAAGCTTTCTTT.

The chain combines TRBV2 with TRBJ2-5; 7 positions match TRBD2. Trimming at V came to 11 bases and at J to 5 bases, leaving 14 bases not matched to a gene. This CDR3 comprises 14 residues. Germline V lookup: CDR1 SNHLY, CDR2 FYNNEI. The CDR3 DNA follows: TGTGCCTCCCGGGGAGGGCGCGGGGATGAGACCCAGTACTTC. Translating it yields CASRGGRGDETQYF.

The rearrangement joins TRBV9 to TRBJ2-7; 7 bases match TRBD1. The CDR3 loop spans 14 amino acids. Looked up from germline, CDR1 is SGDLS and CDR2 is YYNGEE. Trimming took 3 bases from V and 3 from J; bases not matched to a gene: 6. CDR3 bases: TGTGCCAGCAGCGACGGGACAGCCGACTACGAGCAGTACTTC. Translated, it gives CASSDGTADYEQYF.